The clone carrying this T cell receptor (beta chain) showed up just a few times. The antigen is undetermined. The data are from a study of a mutant IDH1 vaccine in newly diagnosed glioma. Overall study: Treatment recipients were approximately 62% male and around 40% female, and their mean age was approximately 43 years. Patients arrived already treated with radiotherapy, temozolomide, or both, most having had both. Study-level findings and limits: The vaccine induced immune responses, and these occurred in roughly 95% of patients.

CDR3 length equals 13 residues. With 5 bases removed from V and 0 bases from J, the gap between germline ends came to 6 bases. Per the germline V gene, CDR1 is SGHKS and CDR2 is YYEKEE (reference sequence). The data were produced by immunoSEQ multiplex PCR, yet TCRdb's version contains in-frame clones alone and is incomplete. This table holds roughly 46,000 clones, roughly 88% found once. Stated time point: baseline, week 1 (first vaccination visit). The treatment is: pre-vaccination baseline after standard-of-care therapy. There were new WHO grade 3 or 4 astrocytomas in the donors, and these were IDH1-mutant and ATRX-lost.

The source is a man aged 40-55 years with glioma. Specimen: PBMCs, collected from a glioma patient treated with radiotherapy, temozolomide or both. J is TRBJ1-3 and V is TRBV5-5; D gene uncertain. The CDR3 loop is CASSWGSGNTIYF. Here the CDR3 DNA reads TGTGCCAGCAGTTGGGGCTCTGGAAACACCATATATTTT.